This TCR beta chain was observed in a study of PD-1 blockade in classical Hodgkin lymphoma. CDR1 is LNHDA and CDR2 is SQIVND in the germline V gene (reference sequence). V lost 4 bases and J lost 1, with 8 bases in between. The CDR3 totals 14 residues. Using immunoSEQ multiplex PCR, the repertoire was profiled, and TCRdb retains in-frame clones only, with some absent. The sample records tens of thousands of clones, approximately 80% being singletons. All the patients suffered relapse after autologous stem cell transplantation, and brentuximab vedotin exposure differed. The gene calls are TRBV19 and TRBJ1-5, with a weak D call TRBD1 (5 bases). Sequenced material: peripheral blood mononuclear cells (PBMCs), taken at baseline. The sequence came from a human donor with classical Hodgkin lymphoma. The CDR3 loop is CASSRRDSNQPQHF. The CDR3 DNA follows: TGTGCCAGTAGTAGAAGGGACAGCAATCAGCCCCAGCATTTT.